This is a list of T cell receptor beta chains from one sample in a study of blood T cell repertoires in COVID-19. Produced via immunoSEQ multiplex PCR; TCRdb's table is partial and in-frame only. This table holds about 76,000 clones, around 83% found once. Sequencing was performed on peripheral blood. Receptors originate from a human donor in a cohort sampled during active COVID-19. Both conserved end residues are trimmed from each CDR3. Each record gives: V gene, J gene, CDR3 protein.

v_gene: TRBV3-1/TRBV3-2; j_gene: TRBJ1-5; CDR3aa: ASSAQHSNQPQH
v_gene: TRBV27; j_gene: TRBJ2-6; CDR3aa: ASSLKGQGTTGANVLT
v_gene: TRBV19; j_gene: TRBJ1-5; CDR3aa: ASSANRDQPQH
v_gene: TRBV15; j_gene: TRBJ1-3; CDR3aa: ATSPDSGNTIY
v_gene: TRBV4-1; j_gene: TRBJ2-5; CDR3aa: ASSQEGIAGGQVETQY
v_gene: TRBV9; j_gene: TRBJ2-2; CDR3aa: ASSVDPRDTAYYTGELF
v_gene: TRBV11-2; j_gene: TRBJ1-2; CDR3aa: ASSLVGAYGYT
v_gene: TRBV11-2; j_gene: TRBJ1-6; CDR3aa: ASSLVARVSSPLH
v_gene: TRBV19; j_gene: TRBJ2-2; CDR3aa: ASSRSGAAGELF
v_gene: TRBV30; j_gene: TRBJ2-7; CDR3aa: AWSTLQRGAYEQY
v_gene: TRBV2; j_gene: TRBJ1-1; CDR3aa: ASSDLGTMNTEAF
v_gene: TRBV5-1; j_gene: TRBJ2-3; CDR3aa: ASLGGSTDTQY
v_gene: TRBV2; j_gene: TRBJ2-2; CDR3aa: ASKSGWANTGELF
v_gene: TRBV18; j_gene: TRBJ1-2; CDR3aa: ASSPSVGRGSYGYT
v_gene: TRBV18; j_gene: TRBJ1-1; CDR3aa: ASSPELPNVEAF
v_gene: TRBV3-1/TRBV3-2; j_gene: TRBJ1-4; CDR3aa: ASSPGTGGGRYEKLF
v_gene: TRBV7-8; j_gene: TRBJ1-4; CDR3aa: ASSLAPYIATNEKLF
v_gene: TRBV4-1; j_gene: TRBJ1-4; CDR3aa: ASSQESGQVFRKLF
v_gene: TRBV19; j_gene: TRBJ1-2; CDR3aa: APVAGRGYGYT
v_gene: TRBV4-1; j_gene: TRBJ1-1; CDR3aa: ASSPNRVGTEAF
v_gene: TRBV11-2; j_gene: TRBJ1-2; CDR3aa: ASSSPGGRMGYT
v_gene: TRBV6-5; j_gene: TRBJ1-1; CDR3aa: ASRGLLTEAF
v_gene: TRBV11-2; j_gene: TRBJ2-7; CDR3aa: ASSLGQVYEQY
v_gene: TRBV4-1; j_gene: TRBJ2-1; CDR3aa: VSSQGAWNEQF
v_gene: TRBV30; j_gene: TRBJ1-1; CDR3aa: AWSVQQLNTEAF
v_gene: TRBV7-9; j_gene: TRBJ1-2; CDR3aa: ASRPGTGTANYGYT
v_gene: TRBV5-4; j_gene: TRBJ2-5; CDR3aa: ASSLAGSGSETQY
v_gene: TRBV11-2; j_gene: TRBJ2-1; CDR3aa: ASATSGGYNEQF
v_gene: TRBV30; j_gene: TRBJ1-2; CDR3aa: AWSVEYRGSGYT
v_gene: TRBV4-1; j_gene: TRBJ1-1; CDR3aa: ASSQEGRGNTEAF
v_gene: TRBV5-1; j_gene: TRBJ2-5; CDR3aa: ASSLQGETQY
v_gene: TRBV2; j_gene: TRBJ2-7; CDR3aa: ASSDRALGEQY
v_gene: TRBV7-2; j_gene: TRBJ1-3; CDR3aa: ASSLGAAGNTIY
v_gene: TRBV5-1; j_gene: TRBJ1-6; CDR3aa: ASSSGQTNSPLH
v_gene: TRBV7-2; j_gene: TRBJ2-7; CDR3aa: ASSMGQGLYEQY
v_gene: TRBV7-2; j_gene: TRBJ1-4; CDR3aa: ASSSHRATNEKLF
v_gene: TRBV5-6; j_gene: TRBJ2-5; CDR3aa: ASIQTGSRETQY
v_gene: TRBV19; j_gene: TRBJ2-1; CDR3aa: ASSIELAGGNNEQF
v_gene: TRBV29-1; j_gene: TRBJ1-2; CDR3aa: SVVGMTGDGYT
v_gene: TRBV7-9; j_gene: TRBJ2-3; CDR3aa: ASSFRDTQY
v_gene: TRBV6-6; j_gene: TRBJ2-3; CDR3aa: ASSRDTTSTDTQY
v_gene: TRBV7-6; j_gene: TRBJ2-2; CDR3aa: ASSPTGNTGELF
v_gene: TRBV7-9; j_gene: TRBJ2-2; CDR3aa: ASSSRGLVGELF
v_gene: TRBV7-3; j_gene: TRBJ1-5; CDR3aa: ASSSRTVPKGKPQH
v_gene: TRBV3-1/TRBV3-2; j_gene: TRBJ1-2; CDR3aa: ASSPRANYGYT